Listed here are 2 T cell receptor beta chains from one sample, sequenced in a study of cytomegalovirus exposure and HLA in healthy donors. Vbeta (60) and Jbeta (13) primers were used in the PCR. The data were produced by immunoSEQ multiplex PCR, yet TCRdb's version contains in-frame clones alone and is incomplete. The repertoire holds about 95,000 clones, with approximately 80% as singletons. Sequencing was carried out using PBMCs. These receptors all stem from a woman aged 40 to 50 in good health and CMV-seronegative.

The chain uses TRBV5-1 and TRBJ1-2; weak D call: TRBD1 (5 bases). CDR1 is SGHRS, CDR2 YFSETQ, per germline. The CDR3 has 13 residues. V gave up 5 bases and J gave up 8 bases, with 16 bases separating them. The CDR3 bases are TGCGCCAGCAGGGGAGGGGAAAAGGAGGGCTACACCTTC. Protein product: CASRGGEKEGYTF.

The chain is built from TRBV6-1 and TRBJ2-7; D is perhaps TRBD1 (5 bases). The length of the CDR3 is 15 residues. The germline CDR1 and CDR2 sequences are MNHNS and SASEGT. The V gene lost 4 bases and the J gene lost 3 bases, with 16 bases spanning the gap. The CDR3 reads CASSGQGQLVYEQYF. CDR3 coding DNA: TGTGCCAGCAGTGGCCAGGGTCAGCTTGTCTACGAGCAGTACTTC.